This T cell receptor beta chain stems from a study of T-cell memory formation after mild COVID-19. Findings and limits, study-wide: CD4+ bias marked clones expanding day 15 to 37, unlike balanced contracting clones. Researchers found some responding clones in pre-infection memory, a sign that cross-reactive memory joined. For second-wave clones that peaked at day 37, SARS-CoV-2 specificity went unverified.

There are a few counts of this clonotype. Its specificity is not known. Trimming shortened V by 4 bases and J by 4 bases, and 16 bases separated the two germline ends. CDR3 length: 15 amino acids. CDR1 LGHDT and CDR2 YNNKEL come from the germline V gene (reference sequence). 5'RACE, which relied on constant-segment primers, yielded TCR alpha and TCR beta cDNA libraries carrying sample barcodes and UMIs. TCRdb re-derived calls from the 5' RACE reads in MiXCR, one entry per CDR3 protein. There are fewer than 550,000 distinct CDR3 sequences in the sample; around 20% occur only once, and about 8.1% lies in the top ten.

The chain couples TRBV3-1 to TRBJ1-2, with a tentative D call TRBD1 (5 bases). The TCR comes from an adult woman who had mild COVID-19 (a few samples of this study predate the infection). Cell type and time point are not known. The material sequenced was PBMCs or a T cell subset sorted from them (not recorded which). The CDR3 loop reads CASSPLAGVRYGYTF. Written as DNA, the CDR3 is TGTGCCAGCAGCCCGCTCGCGGGGGTCCGCTATGGCTACACCTTC.